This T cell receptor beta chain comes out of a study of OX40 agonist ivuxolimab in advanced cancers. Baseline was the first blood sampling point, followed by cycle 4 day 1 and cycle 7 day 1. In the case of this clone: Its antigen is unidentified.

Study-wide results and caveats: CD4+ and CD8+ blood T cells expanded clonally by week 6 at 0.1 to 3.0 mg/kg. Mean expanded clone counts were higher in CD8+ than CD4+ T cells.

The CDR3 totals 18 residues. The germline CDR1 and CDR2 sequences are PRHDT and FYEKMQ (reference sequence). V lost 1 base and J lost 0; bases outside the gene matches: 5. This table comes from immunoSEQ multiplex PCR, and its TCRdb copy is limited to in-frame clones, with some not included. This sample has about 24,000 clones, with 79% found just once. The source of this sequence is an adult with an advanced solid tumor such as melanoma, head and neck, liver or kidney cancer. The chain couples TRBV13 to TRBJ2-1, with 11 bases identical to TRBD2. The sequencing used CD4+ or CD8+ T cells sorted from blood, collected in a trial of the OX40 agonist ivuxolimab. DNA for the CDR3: TGTGCCAGCAGCTTAGTTTCTAGCGGGGGGAGCTCCTACAATGAGCAGTTCTTC. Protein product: CASSLVSSGGSSYNEQFF.